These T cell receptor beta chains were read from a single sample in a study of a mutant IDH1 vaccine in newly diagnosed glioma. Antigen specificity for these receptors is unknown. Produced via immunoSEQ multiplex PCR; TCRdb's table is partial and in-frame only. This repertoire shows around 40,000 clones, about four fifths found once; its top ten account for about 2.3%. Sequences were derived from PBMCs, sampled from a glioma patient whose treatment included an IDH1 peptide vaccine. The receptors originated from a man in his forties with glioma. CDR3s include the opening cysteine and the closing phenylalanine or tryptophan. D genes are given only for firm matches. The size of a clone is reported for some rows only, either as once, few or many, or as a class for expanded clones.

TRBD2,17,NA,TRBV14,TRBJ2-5,CASSAGLAGLDRETQYF,TGTGCCAGCAGCGCGGGACTAGCGGGACTCGATAGGGAGACCCAGTACTTC
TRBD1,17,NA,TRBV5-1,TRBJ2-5,CASSLEGTGGLGETQYF,TGCGCCAGCAGCTTGGAAGGGACAGGGGGTTTGGGAGAGACCCAGTACTTC
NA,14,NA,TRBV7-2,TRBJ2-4,CASSLGGAENIQYF,TGTGCCAGCAGCTTAGGGGGAGCGGAAAACATTCAGTACTTC
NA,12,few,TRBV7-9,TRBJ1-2,CASSRAGAGYTF,TGTGCCAGCAGCCGTGCGGGGGCTGGCTACACCTTC
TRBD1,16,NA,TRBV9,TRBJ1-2,CASSVTGTGVGNGYTF,TGTGCCAGCAGCGTAACCGGGACAGGGGTCGGAAATGGCTACACCTTC
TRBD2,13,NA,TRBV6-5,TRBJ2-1,CASSRREYNEQFF,TGTGCCAGCAGCCGGCGGGAGTACAATGAGCAGTTCTTC
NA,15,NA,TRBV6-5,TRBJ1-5,CASRLGGGSNQPQHF,TGTGCCAGCAGGTTGGGGGGAGGGAGCAATCAGCCCCAGCATTTT
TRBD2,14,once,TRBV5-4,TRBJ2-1,CASSSIAGVDEQFF,TGTGCCAGCAGCTCTATAGCGGGAGTGGATGAGCAGTTCTTC
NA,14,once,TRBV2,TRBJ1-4,CASNFGGPNEKLFF,TGTGCCAGCAATTTCGGGGGGCCTAATGAAAAACTGTTTTTT
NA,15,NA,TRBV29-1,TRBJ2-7,CSVVESSQLTDEQYF,TGCAGCGTTGTAGAAAGTTCACAGTTGACTGACGAGCAGTACTTC
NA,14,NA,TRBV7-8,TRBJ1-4,CASAAHGEDLKLFF,TGTGCCAGCGCCGCCCACGGTGAAGACCTAAAACTGTTTTTT
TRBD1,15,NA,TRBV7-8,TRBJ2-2,CASSSTGGVVGELFF,TGTGCCAGCAGCTCAACAGGGGGAGTGGTCGGGGAGCTGTTTTTT
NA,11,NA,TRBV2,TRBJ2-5,CASKGWETQYF,TGTGCCAGCAAGGGTTGGGAGACCCAGTACTTC
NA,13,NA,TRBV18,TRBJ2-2,CASSGRYTGELFF,TGTGCCAGCTCAGGCAGGTACACCGGGGAGCTGTTTTTT
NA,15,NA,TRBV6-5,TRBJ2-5,CASSSGGAQRETQYF,TGTGCCAGCAGCTCTGGGGGGGCGCAGAGGGAGACCCAGTACTTC
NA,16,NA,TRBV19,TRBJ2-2,CASKSGTGKGTGELFF,TGTGCCAGTAAAAGTGGAACAGGGAAGGGTACCGGGGAGCTGTTTTTT
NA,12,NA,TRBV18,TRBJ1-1,CASSLLEYEAFF,TGTGCCAGCTCACTCCTAGAGTATGAAGCTTTCTTT
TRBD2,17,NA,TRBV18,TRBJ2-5,CASSPARGAGFQETQYF,TGTGCCAGCTCCCCGGCGCGAGGAGCGGGGTTTCAAGAGACCCAGTACTTC
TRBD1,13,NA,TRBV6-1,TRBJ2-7,CATPDRVPYEQYF,TGTGCCACTCCGGACAGGGTCCCCTACGAGCAGTACTTC
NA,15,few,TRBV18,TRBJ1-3,CASSYDRSSGNTIYF,TGTGCCAGCTCGTACGACCGAAGCTCTGGAAACACCATATATTTT
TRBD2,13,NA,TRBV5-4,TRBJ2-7,CASGLAGDYEQYF,TGTGCCAGTGGACTAGCGGGAGATTACGAGCAGTACTTC
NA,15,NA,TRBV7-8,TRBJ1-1,CASSLVYQINTEAFF,TGTGCCAGCAGCTTAGTATACCAAATTAACACTGAAGCTTTCTTT
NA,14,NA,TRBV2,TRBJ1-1,CASSAKGLDTEAFF,TGTGCCAGCAGCGCAAAGGGGTTGGACACTGAAGCTTTCTTT
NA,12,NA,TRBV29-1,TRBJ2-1,CSAAGHANEQFF,TGCAGCGCCGCTGGCCATGCCAATGAGCAGTTCTTC
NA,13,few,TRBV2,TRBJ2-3,CASSDEGIDTQYF,TGTGCCAGCAGTGACGAGGGGATCGATACGCAGTATTTT
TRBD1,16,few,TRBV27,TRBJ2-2,CASNGQGARGTGELFF,TGTGCCAGCAACGGGCAGGGGGCGCGCGGCACCGGGGAGCTGTTTTTT
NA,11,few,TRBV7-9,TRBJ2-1,CASSFMYEQFF,TGTGCCAGCAGCTTCATGTACGAGCAGTTCTTC
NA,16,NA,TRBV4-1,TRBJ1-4,CASSSWVEATNEKLFF,TGCGCCAGCAGCTCCTGGGTCGAGGCAACTAATGAAAAACTGTTTTTT
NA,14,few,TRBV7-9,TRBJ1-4,CASSFSSANEKLFF,TGTGCCAGCAGCTTCTCCAGTGCTAATGAAAAACTGTTTTTT
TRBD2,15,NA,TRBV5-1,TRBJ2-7,CASSSTTSGGYEQYF,TGCGCCAGCAGCTCGACGACTAGCGGGGGGTACGAGCAGTACTTC
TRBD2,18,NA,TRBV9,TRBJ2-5,CASSRGRTSGLLRETQYF,TGTGCCAGCAGCAGAGGACGGACTAGCGGGCTCCTTAGAGAGACCCAGTACTTC
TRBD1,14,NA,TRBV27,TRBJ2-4,CASKSTGPPNIQYF,TGTGCCAGCAAGTCGACAGGGCCTCCAAACATTCAGTACTTC
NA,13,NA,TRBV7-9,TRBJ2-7,CASSASGEVLQYF,TGTGCCAGCAGCGCATCAGGGGAGGTCTTGCAGTACTTC
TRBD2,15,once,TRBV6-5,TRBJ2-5,CASTPQTSGSQTQYF,TGTGCCAGCACCCCCCAGACTAGCGGGAGTCAGACCCAGTACTTC
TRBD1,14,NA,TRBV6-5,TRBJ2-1,CASTPGQGVGEQFF,TGTGCCAGCACCCCGGGACAGGGGGTTGGTGAGCAGTTCTTC
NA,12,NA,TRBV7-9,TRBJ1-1,CASSLVEGRAFF,TGTGCCAGCAGCCTAGTAGAGGGACGAGCTTTCTTT
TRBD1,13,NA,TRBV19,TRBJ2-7,CASSYRGSYEQYF,TGTGCCAGTAGTTACAGGGGCTCCTACGAGCAGTACTTC
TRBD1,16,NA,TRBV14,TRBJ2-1,CASSLVQGVAYNEQFF,TGTGCCAGCAGCCTGGTCCAGGGGGTCGCCTACAATGAGCAGTTCTTC
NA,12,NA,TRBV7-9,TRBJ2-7,CASSLKTYEQYF,TGTGCCAGCAGCTTAAAAACCTACGAGCAGTACTTC
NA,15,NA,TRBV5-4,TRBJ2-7,CASSLVGLTSYEQYF,TGTGCCAGCAGCTTGGTGGGACTCACCTCCTACGAGCAGTACTTC
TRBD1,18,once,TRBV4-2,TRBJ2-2,CASSPGPGTGGNTGELFF,TGTGCCAGCAGCCCGGGGCCGGGGACAGGGGGGAACACCGGGGAGCTGTTTTTT
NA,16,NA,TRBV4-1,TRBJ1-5,CASSQGRSYSNQPQHF,TGCGCCAGCAGCCAAGGAAGATCGTATAGCAATCAGCCCCAGCATTTT
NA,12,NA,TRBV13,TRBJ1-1,CASSLDSVAAFF,TGTGCCAGCAGCTTAGATTCCGTGGCGGCTTTCTTT
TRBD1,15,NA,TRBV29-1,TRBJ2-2,CSVEGQGENTGELFF,TGCAGCGTTGAGGGACAGGGGGAGAACACCGGGGAGCTGTTTTTT
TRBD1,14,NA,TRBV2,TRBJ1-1,CASSVRDRDTEAFF,TGTGCCAGCAGTGTCCGGGACAGGGACACTGAAGCTTTCTTT
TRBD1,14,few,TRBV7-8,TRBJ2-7,CASSTVSGGYEQYF,TGTGCCAGCAGCACAGTCTCAGGGGGCTACGAGCAGTACTTC
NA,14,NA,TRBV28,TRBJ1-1,CASSSPGGNTEAFF,TGTGCCAGCAGTTCCCCGGGAGGGAACACTGAAGCTTTCTTT
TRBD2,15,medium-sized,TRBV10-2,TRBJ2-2,CASRTSGRDTGELFF,TGCGCCAGCAGGACTAGCGGGAGAGACACCGGGGAGCTGTTTTTT
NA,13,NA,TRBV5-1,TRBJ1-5,CASSSQGNQPQHF,TGCGCCAGCAGCTCACAGGGCAATCAGCCCCAGCATTTT